The 15 T cell receptor beta chains in this list originate from one sample, sequenced in a study of cytomegalovirus exposure and HLA in healthy donors. PCR employed 60 Vbeta and 13 Jbeta primers. Clones were read by immunoSEQ multiplex PCR, and TCRdb kept only the in-frame ones, dropping some. The table lists 100,000 to 150,000 clones, over 70% of them singletons. The specimen was PBMCs. The receptors come from a woman in her 40s in good health and CMV-seronegative.

V usage is TRBV2 and J usage is TRBJ1-4, with a weak D call TRBD1 (6 bases). The length of the CDR3 is 14 residues. V gave up 2 bases and J gave up 4 bases, with 8 bases separating them. Germline CDR1 and CDR2: SNHLY and FYNNEI. CDR3 nucleotides: TGTGCCAGCAGTGAAAGGGGGTTTAATGAAAAACTGTTTTTT. This encodes CASSERGFNEKLFF. Variable domain in full (rest from reference TRBV2 and TRBJ1-4): EPEVTQTPSHQVTQMGQEVILRCVPISNHLYFYWYRQILGQKVEFLVSFYNNEISEKSEIFDDQFSVERPDGSNFTLKIRSTKLEDSAMYFCASSERGFNEKLFFGSGTQLSVL.

The chain links TRBV11-2 to TRBJ1-1; no definite D call. From germline, CDR1 is SGHAT and CDR2 FQNNGV. The V gene lost 2 bases and the J gene lost 4 bases, with 5 bases spanning the gap. This CDR3 has 12 amino acids. CDR3 region: CASSLWSTEAFF. In DNA form, the CDR3 reads TGTGCCAGCAGCTTATGGAGCACTGAAGCTTTCTTT.

This clone was seen only a few times. This CDR3 is CASSLGTLQETQYF. As DNA, the CDR3 is TGTGCCAGCAGCCTCGGGACACTTCAAGAGACCCAGTACTTC. The V call is TRBV11-3, the J call TRBJ2-5; possibly TRBD1 for D (6 bases). CDR1 is SGHNT and CDR2 is YENEEA in the germline V gene. The CDR3 has 14 residues. Trimming removed 5 bases from V and 2 bases from J, with 12 bases in between.

This chain joins TRBV6-5 and TRBJ1-2; D unclear. The germline V gene encodes CDR1 MNHEY and CDR2 SVGAGI. Trimming pared 3 bases from V and 9 bases from J, leaving 14 bases between. The CDR3 has 13 amino acids. CDR3: CASSYATGASYTF. The CDR3 DNA sequence: TGTGCCAGCAGTTATGCGACGGGAGCGAGCTACACCTTC.

The chain is built from TRBV4-2 and TRBJ2-3; the D gene is possibly TRBD2 (6 bases). Germline CDR1 LGHNA, CDR2 YNFKEQ. The length of the CDR3 is 16 residues. Trimming removed 0 bases at V and 4 bases at J, with 14 bases between. The CDR3 loop is CASSQDWREGSDTQYF. The CDR3 DNA follows: TGTGCCAGCAGCCAAGATTGGCGGGAAGGGTCAGATACGCAGTATTTT.

A note on this clone: A clone one base away is much larger, so this may be a read error. Other DNA sequences in this specimen translate into the identical CDR3. The rearrangement links TRBV6-5 to TRBJ2-7, with 8 bases matching TRBD1. The CDR3 contains 12 residues. Germline CDR1 reads MNHEY; CDR2 reads SVGAGI. J was trimmed by 6 bases and V by 4 bases; bases with no gene match: 2. The CDR3 coding sequence is TGTGCCAGCAGTTTTACAGGGGGCGAGCAGTACTTC. As protein: CASSFTGGEQYF.

This chain uses TRBV27 with TRBJ1-5; 8 positions agree with TRBD1. With 8 bases clipped from V and 1 base from J, the junction kept 10 bases outside the gene matches. Germline CDR1 and CDR2: MNHEY and SMNVEV (reference sequence). This CDR3 has 16 amino acids. CDR3 sequence (DNA): TGTGCCAGCCGAACGACTACAGGGGGAAGCAATCAGCCCCAGCATTTT. This codes for CASRTTTGGSNQPQHF.

This clone was seen more than once but under ten times. The V and J genes are TRBV6-1 and TRBJ2-7; 9 bases are a match to TRBD1. The CDR3 sequence is 15 residues long. Germline V CDR1 and CDR2: MNHNS, SASEGT. V lost 6 bases and J lost 5; bases outside the gene matches: 11. In DNA, the CDR3 is TGTGCCAGCAGAGTATCCGGGACAGGGTCCCACGAGCAGTACTTC. Protein product: CASRVSGTGSHEQYF.

The chain has TRBV5-1 and TRBJ1-5; D is uncertain. CDR3 size: 16 residues. Germline CDR1 reads SGHRS; CDR2 reads YFSETQ. With 4 bases removed from V and 4 bases from J, the gap between germline ends came to 18 bases. The CDR3 nucleotides read TGCGCCAGCAGCCGGGATGGGCGGGGAGAGAATCAGCCCCAGCATTTT. Protein sequence: CASSRDGRGENQPQHF.

With respect to this clone: At one of its ends the junction is not consistent with the germline gene, which may arise from a read error. The J gene is TRBJ2-6, the V gene TRBV7-2; 7 bases are shared with TRBD2. The CDR3 loop spans 15 amino acids. Germline V lookup: CDR1 SGHTA, CDR2 FQGNSA. CDR3 sequence reads: CASSRQLSGANGLTF. CDR3 DNA sequence: TGTGCCAGCAGCCGCCAGCTGAGCGGGGCCAACGGCCTGACTTTC.

The J gene is TRBJ2-7, the V gene TRBV2, with TRBD1 matching 7 bases. CDR1 SNHLY and CDR2 FYNNEI come from the germline V gene. V lost 3 bases to trimming and J lost 6 bases; unmatched junction nucleotides: 8. This CDR3 has 14 residues. CDR3 protein: CASSEHVTGSEQYF. The DNA for the CDR3 is TGTGCCAGCAGTGAGCATGTGACAGGGAGCGAGCAGTACTTC.

This clone was picked up a small number of times. This sequence joins TRBV28 and TRBJ1-2; 8 bases agree with TRBD1. Trimming cost V 5 bases and J 3 bases; bases outside gene matches: 2. The CDR3 extends over 13 amino acids. Germline V gene lookup returns CDR1 MDHEN and CDR2 SYDVKM. CDR3 sequence (DNA): TGTGCCAGCAGTCCGGGACAGGACTATGGCTACACCTTC. The encoded protein is CASSPGQDYGYTF.

Concerning this clone itself: Germline and junction disagree at one end, which may indicate a read error. The chain couples TRBV7-9 to TRBJ2-1; TRBD2 aligns across 8 bases. Germline V gene sequence: CDR1 SEHNR, CDR2 FQNEAQ (reference sequence). CDR3 size: 16 residues. The CDR3 DNA reads as TGTTCCAGCAGCTCATTGGGCGGGGGGCCCATCAATGAGCAGTTCTTC. Protein sequence: CSSSSLGGGPINEQFF. The full variable domain, completed using reference TRBV7-9 and TRBJ2-1, is DTGVSQNPRHKITKRGQNVTFRCDPISEHNRLYWYRQTLGQGPEFLTYFQNEAQLEKSRLLSDRFSAERPKGSFSTLEIQRTEQGDSAMYLCSSSSLGGGPINEQFFGPGTRLTVL.

The genes are TRBV2 and TRBJ2-7; a possible D gene is TRBD1 (5 bases). CDR1 and CDR2 from the germline V gene are SNHLY and FYNNEI. This CDR3 is 13 amino acids long. V was clipped by 7 bases and J by 2 bases, with 12 bases between them. The CDR3 bases are TGTGCCAGCACAAGGGGATCTACCTACGAGCAGTACTTC. This translates into CASTRGSTYEQYF.

The rearrangement links TRBV27 to TRBJ2-2, with D tentatively TRBD2 (7 bases). The CDR3 runs 16 residues. The V gene lost 3 bases and the J gene lost 2 bases, with 13 bases spanning the gap. Germline V CDR1 and CDR2: MNHEY, SMNVEV (reference sequence). The CDR3 DNA sequence: TGTGCCAGCAGTTTTTTCGGGGGGCCTAACACCGGGGAGCTGTTTTTT. Translated: CASSFFGGPNTGELFF.